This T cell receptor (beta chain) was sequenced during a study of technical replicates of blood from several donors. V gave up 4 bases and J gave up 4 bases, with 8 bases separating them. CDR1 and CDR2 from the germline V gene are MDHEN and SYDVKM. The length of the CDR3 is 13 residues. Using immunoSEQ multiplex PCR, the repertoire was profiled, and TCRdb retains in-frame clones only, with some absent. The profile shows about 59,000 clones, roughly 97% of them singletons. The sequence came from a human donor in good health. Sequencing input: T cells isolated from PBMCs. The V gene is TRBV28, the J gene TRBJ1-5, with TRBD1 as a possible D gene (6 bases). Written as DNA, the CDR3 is TGTGCCAGCAGTTCAGGGGTGAATCAGCCCCAGCATTTT. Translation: CASSSGVNQPQHF. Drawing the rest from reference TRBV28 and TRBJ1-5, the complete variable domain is DVKVTQSSRYLVKRTGEKVFLECVQDMDHENMFWYRQDPGLGLRLIYFSYDVKMKEKGDIPEGYSVSREKKERFSLILESASTNQTSMYLCASSSGVNQPQHFGDGTRLSIL.